The source of this TCR beta chain is a study of cytomegalovirus exposure and HLA in healthy donors. Study summary: Prior work identified some 120 million unique TCR beta sequences in about 179 million T cells. Study findings and constraints: TCR beta sequences reportedly predicted most subjects' HLA-A and HLA-B alleles accurately.

CDR3 length: 17 residues. With 9 bases clipped from V and 8 bases from J, the junction kept 17 bases outside the gene matches. Germline CDR1 reads MDHEN; CDR2 reads SYDVKM. Of note for this clone: Antigen unknown.

The PCR had 60 Vbeta and 13 Jbeta primers. Assay: immunoSEQ multiplex PCR; the TCRdb copy retains only in-frame clones and omits some. The data show about 190,000 clones, about three quarters seen once. This TCR derives from a woman aged 25 to 39 in good health and CMV-seropositive. The rearrangement links TRBV28 to TRBJ2-1; 12 bases are a match to TRBD2. Sequences were obtained from PBMCs. The CDR3 sequence: CARTTLTSGRPRDEQFF. In DNA, the CDR3 is TGTGCCAGAACCACTTTAACTAGCGGGAGGCCACGGGATGAGCAGTTCTTC.